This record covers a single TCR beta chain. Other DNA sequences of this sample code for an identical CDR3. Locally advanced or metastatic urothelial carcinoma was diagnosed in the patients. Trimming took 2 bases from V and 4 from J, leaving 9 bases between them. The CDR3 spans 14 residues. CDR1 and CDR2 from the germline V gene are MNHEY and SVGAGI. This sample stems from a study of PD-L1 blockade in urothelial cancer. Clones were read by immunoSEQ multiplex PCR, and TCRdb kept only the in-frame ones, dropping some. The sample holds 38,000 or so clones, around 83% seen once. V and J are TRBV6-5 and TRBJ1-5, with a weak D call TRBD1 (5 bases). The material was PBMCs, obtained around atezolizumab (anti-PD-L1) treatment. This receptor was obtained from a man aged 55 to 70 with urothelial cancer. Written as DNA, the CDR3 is TGTGCCAGCAGTTACGACAGACTTAATCAGCCCCAGCATTTT. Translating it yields CASSYDRLNQPQHF.